Sequencing of this T cell receptor (beta chain) was carried out in a study of post-analysis software for immune sequencing data. Study findings and constraints: Patients used five TRBV segments, including TRBV5-6, TRBV5-1 and TRBV20-1, more often than controls. Same-batch preparations were strongly co-clustered by F measure. Multiple sclerosis patients showed significantly lower normalized Chao1 diversity than controls did.

From germline, CDR1 is SGHRS and CDR2 YFSETQ. Trimming pared 4 bases from V and 10 bases from J, leaving 9 bases between. The length of the CDR3 is 11 residues. cDNA libraries for TCR beta contained unique molecular identifiers. One entry per CDR3 protein, called by TCRdb with MiXCR from the PCR reads. In the table there are fewer than 550,000 distinct CDR3 sequences, approximately 31% of which are singletons. This clonotype was recorded at least ten times. Its antigen is as yet unknown. This chain joins TRBV5-1 and TRBJ2-1; maybe TRBD1 (6 bases). The TCR was taken from a girl younger than 18 with multiple sclerosis. The source material was blood. CDR3 sequence reads: CASSLDREQFF. Here the CDR3 DNA reads TGCGCCAGCAGCCTCGACAGGGAGCAGTTCTTC.